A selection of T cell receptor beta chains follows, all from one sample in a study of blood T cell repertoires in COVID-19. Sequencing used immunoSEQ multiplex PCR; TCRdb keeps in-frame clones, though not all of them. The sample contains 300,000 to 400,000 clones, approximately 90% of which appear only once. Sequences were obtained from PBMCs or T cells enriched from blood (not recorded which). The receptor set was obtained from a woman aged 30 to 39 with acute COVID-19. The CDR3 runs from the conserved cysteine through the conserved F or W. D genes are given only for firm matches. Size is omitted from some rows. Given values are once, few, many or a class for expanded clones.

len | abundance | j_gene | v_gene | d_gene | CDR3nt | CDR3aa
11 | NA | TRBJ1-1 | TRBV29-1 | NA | TGCAGCGGAGAAGTAGTTACTGAAGCTTTCTTT | CSGEVVTEAFF
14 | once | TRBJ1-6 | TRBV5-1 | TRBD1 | TGCGCCAGCAGCGGGACAGGCCCTAATTCACCCCTCCACTTT | CASSGTGPNSPLHF
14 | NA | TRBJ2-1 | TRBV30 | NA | TGTGCCTGGAGTCAGGGCGAGGCCTACAATGAGCAGTTCTTC | CAWSQGEAYNEQFF
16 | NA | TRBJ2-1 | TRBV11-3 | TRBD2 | TGTGCCAGCCGCCCCGCGACGGGGGGGGGAAGCAATGAGCAGTTCTTC | CASRPATGGGSNEQFF
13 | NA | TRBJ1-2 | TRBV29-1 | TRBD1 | TGCAGCGTTCGCGCCGGGACAGCTTATGGCTACACCTTC | CSVRAGTAYGYTF
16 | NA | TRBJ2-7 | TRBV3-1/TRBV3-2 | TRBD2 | TGTGCCAGCAGCCAAGCCTATAGCGGGGGGGTCTACGAGCAGTACTTC | CASSQAYSGGVYEQYF
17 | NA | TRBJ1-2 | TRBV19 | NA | TGTGCCAGTAGTATACCGGTCGCGGAGGCAGCTAACTATGGCTACACCTTC | CASSIPVAEAANYGYTF
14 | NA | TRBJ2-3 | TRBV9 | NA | TGTGCCAGCAGCGTCTCAGGGGCCTCAGATACGCAGTATTTT | CASSVSGASDTQYF
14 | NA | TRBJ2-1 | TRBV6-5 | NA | TGTGCCAGCAGCCGAGATATGGTCTACAATGAGCAGTTCTTC | CASSRDMVYNEQFF
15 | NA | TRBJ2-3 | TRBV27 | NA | TGTGCCAGCAGCCGACGGGGAATTGGCACAGATACGCAGTATTTT | CASSRRGIGTDTQYF
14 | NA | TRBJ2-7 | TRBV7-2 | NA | TGTGCCAGCAGCTTCTGGGACGGGGGTGGCGAGCAGTACTTC | CASSFWDGGGEQYF
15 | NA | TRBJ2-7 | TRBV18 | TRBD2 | TGTGCCAGCTCACGGCAAACCGTAGCGGGGGATGAGCAGTACTTC | CASSRQTVAGDEQYF
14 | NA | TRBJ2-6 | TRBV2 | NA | TGTGCCAGCACTGGGGACTCTGGGGCCAACGTTCTGACTTTC | CASTGDSGANVLTF
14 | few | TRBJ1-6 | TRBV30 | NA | TGTGCCTGGAGTGTACCCCCCGCGGGTTCACCCCTCCACTTT | CAWSVPPAGSPLHF
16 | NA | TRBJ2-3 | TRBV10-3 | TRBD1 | TGTGCCATCAGTGAGTCGAGGACAGGGGCCACAGATACGCAGTATTTT | CAISESRTGATDTQYF
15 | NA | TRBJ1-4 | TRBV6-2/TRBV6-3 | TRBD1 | TGTGCCAGCAGTCGGAGACAGGGGGCTAATGAAAAACTGTTTTTT | CASSRRQGANEKLFF
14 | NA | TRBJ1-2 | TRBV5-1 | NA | TGCGCCAGCAGCGTAGCGAGAGCTAACTATGGCTACACCTTC | CASSVARANYGYTF
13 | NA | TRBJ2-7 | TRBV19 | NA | TGTGCCAGTAGTCTTTCTCCCCCTCTGGAGCAGTACTTC | CASSLSPPLEQYF
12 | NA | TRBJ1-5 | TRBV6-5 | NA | TGTGCCAGCAGTCAGGGAAGGCAGCCCCAGCATTTT | CASSQGRQPQHF
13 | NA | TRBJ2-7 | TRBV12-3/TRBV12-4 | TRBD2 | TGTGCCAGCAGTTTAGGCGGGGGGGCCGAGCAGTACTTC | CASSLGGGAEQYF
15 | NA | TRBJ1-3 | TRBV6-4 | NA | TGTGCCAGCAGTAGACAGGAGCCCTCTGGAAACACCATATATTTT | CASSRQEPSGNTIYF
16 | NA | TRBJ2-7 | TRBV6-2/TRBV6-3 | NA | TGTGCCAGCAGTAGAGCCGGGGGTAATTCCCGGTACGAGCAGTACTTC | CASSRAGGNSRYEQYF
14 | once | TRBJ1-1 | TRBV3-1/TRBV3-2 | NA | TGTGCCAGCAGTATTAGACAGCCGAACACTGAAGCTTTCTTT | CASSIRQPNTEAFF
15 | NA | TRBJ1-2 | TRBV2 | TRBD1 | TGTGCCAGCAGGGGGACAGGGGGCGATAACTATGGCTACACCTTC | CASRGTGGDNYGYTF
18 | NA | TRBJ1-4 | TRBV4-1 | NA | TGCGCCAGCAGTCGTCTTATGGGGGAGGCTCCGATTGAGGAAAAACTGTTTTTT | CASSRLMGEAPIEEKLFF
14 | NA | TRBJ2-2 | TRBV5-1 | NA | TGCGCCAGCAGCTTGGCCAAACTGGCCGGGGAGCTGTTTTTT | CASSLAKLAGELFF
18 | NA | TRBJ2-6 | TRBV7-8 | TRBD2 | TGTGCCAGCAGCTACAGGACTAGCGGGGGGACTGGGGCCAACGTCCTGACTTTC | CASSYRTSGGTGANVLTF
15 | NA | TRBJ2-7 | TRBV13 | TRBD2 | TGTGCCAGCAGCCCGGGACTAGCGGAAGGCAACGAGCAGTACTTC | CASSPGLAEGNEQYF
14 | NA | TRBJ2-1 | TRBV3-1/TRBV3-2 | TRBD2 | TGTGCCAGCAGCCAAGAAGGAGCGGGGGGGCCGAGGTTCTTC | CASSQEGAGGPRFF
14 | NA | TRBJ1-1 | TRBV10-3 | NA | TGTGCCATCAGAGCCACAGGTTACGGCACTGAAGCTTTCTTT | CAIRATGYGTEAFF
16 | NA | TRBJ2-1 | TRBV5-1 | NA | TGCGCCAGCAGCTTGGCCTGGGGGCCTTCGGTCAATGAGCAGTTCTTC | CASSLAWGPSVNEQFF
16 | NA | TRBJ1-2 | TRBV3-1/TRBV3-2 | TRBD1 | TGTGCCAGCAGCCAAACCTCAGGGGGCAATCGTTTTGGCTACACCTTC | CASSQTSGGNRFGYTF